The 17 T cell receptor beta chains below all came from one sample that was sequenced in a study of blood T cell repertoires in COVID-19. Profiled with immunoSEQ multiplex PCR; TCRdb holds only in-frame clones, not every one. This sample yields roughly 430,000 clones, of which approximately 86% are seen a single time; 2% to 2.5% belongs to the top ten. Sequencing was done on a sample of PBMCs or T cells enriched from blood (not recorded which). The receptors were sampled from a woman in her thirties or forties with acute COVID-19.

The chain carries TRBV11-2 and TRBJ2-5, with 10 bases matching TRBD2. The CDR3 extends over 16 amino acids. The J segment lost 1 base and the V segment lost 3 bases, leaving 5 bases of the junction unmatched. Germline V gene sequence: CDR1 SGHAT, CDR2 FQNNGV. The CDR3 DNA reads TGTGCCAGCAGCTTTACTTTAGCGGGGGGCCAAGAGACCCAGTACTTC. Its protein is CASSFTLAGGQETQYF.

The genes are TRBV7-9 and TRBJ2-7; 8 bases match TRBD2. Germline loops: CDR1 SEHNR, CDR2 FQNEAQ (reference sequence). J gave up 3 bases and V 7 bases, and 8 bases lay outside the gene matches. There are 14 residues in the CDR3. For the CDR3, the DNA is TGTGCCAGCAACCCTTCTAGCGGGCGCTACGAGCAGTACTTC. Protein sequence: CASNPSSGRYEQYF. Drawing the rest from reference TRBV7-9 and TRBJ2-7, the complete variable domain is DTGVSQNPRHKITKRGQNVTFRCDPISEHNRLYWYRQTLGQGPEFLTYFQNEAQLEKSRLLSDRFSAERPKGSFSTLEIQRTEQGDSAMYLCASNPSSGRYEQYFGPGTRLTVT.

The count of this clone is one. The V and J genes are TRBV7-2 and TRBJ2-2; perhaps TRBD2 as D (6 bases). CDR1 is SGHTA and CDR2 is FQGNSA in the germline V gene. CDR3 length: 13 amino acids. Trimming took 4 bases from V and 6 from J, leaving 9 bases between them. The CDR3 spells CASSSDYSGELFF. CDR3 nucleotides: TGTGCCAGCAGCTCGGACTATTCCGGGGAGCTGTTTTTT.

This chain links TRBV27 with TRBJ1-2, with 11 bases that match TRBD1. The V and J ends lost 5 bases and 3 bases, in that order; junction bases with no gene match: 23. Germline V gives CDR1 MNHEY, CDR2 SMNVEV (reference sequence). The CDR3 is 21 residues long. As DNA, the CDR3 is TGTGCCAGCAGTCCGATCGGATGGTACGGGACAGGGGGTGGTAGTGACTATGGCTACACCTTC. It is translated as CASSPIGWYGTGGGSDYGYTF.

The chain links TRBV5-1 to TRBJ1-2; 8 positions match TRBD1. Germline trimming cut 4 bases from V and 4 bases from J; bases unmatched to any gene: 9. Germline values: CDR1 SGHRS, CDR2 YFSETQ. CDR3 length equals 15 residues. CDR3 DNA: TGCGCCAGCAGCCAAGTCGCAGGGGGCGGCTATGGCTACACCTTC. The encoded protein is CASSQVAGGGYGYTF.

This chain connects TRBV25-1 to TRBJ1-3; a possible D gene is TRBD1 (5 bases). Per germline, CDR1 MGHDK and CDR2 SYGVNS. V was pared by 6 bases and J by 0 bases, with 12 bases between. This CDR3 contains 15 residues. CDR3 sequence: CASSPSGISGNTIYF. In DNA form, the CDR3 reads TGTGCCAGCAGCCCTTCAGGGATCTCTGGAAACACCATATATTTT.

This clone appeared a single time. This chain joins TRBV29-1 and TRBJ1-2; D is undetermined. The V gene's germline CDR1 is SQVTM and CDR2 ANQGSEA. Trimming pared 7 bases from V and 6 bases from J, leaving 15 bases between. This CDR3 spans 12 amino acids. This CDR3 is CSDPPCGDGYTF. The DNA of the CDR3 is TGCAGCGACCCGCCCTGCGGGGATGGCTACACCTTC.

The rearrangement uses TRBV5-4 and TRBJ2-1, with D possibly TRBD2 on 7 matching bases. There are 16 residues in the CDR3. CDR1 and CDR2 (germline): SGHNT, YYREEE (reference sequence). Trimming cost V 5 bases and J 5 bases, with 20 bases left between them. The CDR3, as DNA: TGTGCCAGCAGGTCGGACCCGGCGGGGGCCGACAATGAGCAGTTCTTC. Amino acids: CASRSDPAGADNEQFF.

About this clone itself: This sample includes further DNA sequences coding for the same CDR3. The chain is built from TRBV5-1 and TRBJ1-1; no clear D. The CDR3 length is 15 residues. Trimming removed 2 bases from V and 0 bases from J, with 11 bases in between. Germline loops: CDR1 SGHRS, CDR2 YFSETQ. The CDR3 sequence is CASSLAGSLNTEAFF. In DNA, the CDR3 is TGCGCCAGCAGCTTAGCGGGAAGCTTGAACACTGAAGCTTTCTTT.

V gene TRBV18 combines with J gene TRBJ2-5; 10 bases align to TRBD2. Germline V gene sequence: CDR1 KGHSH, CDR2 LQKENI. This CDR3 has 14 residues. Losses at the gene ends were 4 bases for V and 2 bases for J; bases not matched to a gene: 1. This chain's CDR3 is CASSQLAGQETQYF. The CDR3 coding sequence is TGTGCCAGCTCACAACTAGCGGGGCAAGAGACCCAGTACTTC.

The chain couples TRBV5-5 to TRBJ2-3; 8 positions match TRBD2. The CDR3 has 15 amino acids. V lost 1 base, J lost 4 bases, and 5 bases stayed unmatched. CDR1 is SGHKS and CDR2 is YYEKEE in the germline V gene (reference sequence). The CDR3: CASSLYSGVADTQYF. CDR3 in DNA: TGTGCCAGCAGCTTGTATAGCGGGGTGGCAGATACGCAGTATTTT.

This clone has a single count. V is TRBV2 and J is TRBJ1-4; weak D call: TRBD1 (5 bases). The V end lost 2 bases, the J end lost 0 bases, and 7 bases lay between the germline ends. Per germline, CDR1 SNHLY and CDR2 FYNNEI. The CDR3 has 15 residues. The CDR3 here is CASSEQGATNEKLFF. The CDR3 DNA follows: TGTGCCAGCAGTGAACAGGGCGCAACTAATGAAAAACTGTTTTTT.

The rearrangement links TRBV13 to TRBJ2-7; 10 bases match TRBD2. Germline V gene data show CDR1 as PRHDT and CDR2 as FYEKMQ (reference sequence). The CDR3 sequence is 17 residues long. After removal of 4 bases from V and 2 bases from J, the junction contained 11 bases not matched to a gene. The CDR3 nucleotides read TGTGCCAGCAGCTCCAGTGGCGGACTAGCGGCCCCCTACGAGCAGTACTTC. The encoded protein is CASSSSGGLAAPYEQYF.

The rearrangement links TRBV24-1 to TRBJ1-5; the D is unclear. V shed 5 bases and J shed 3 bases, with 16 bases lying between them. The germline gives CDR1 KGHDR, CDR2 SFDVKD. The CDR3 is 16 residues long. CDR3 nucleotide sequence: TGTGCCACCAGTGCCAAAGAGCGGGGAAACAATCAGCCCCAGCATTTT. It yields the protein CATSAKERGNNQPQHF.

The chain uses TRBV18 and TRBJ1-5; TRBD1 is a possible D gene (6 bases). The CDR3 length is 16 residues. Germline V gene lookup returns CDR1 KGHSH and CDR2 LQKENI. Trimming removed 4 bases at V and 2 bases at J, with 15 bases between. CDR3 DNA sequence: TGTGCCAGCTCACTTCGGGACAACGGGGGCAATCAGCCCCAGCATTTT. Its translation: CASSLRDNGGNQPQHF.

This chain uses TRBV18 with TRBJ1-2; D is possibly TRBD1 (6 bases). Per the germline V gene, CDR1 is KGHSH and CDR2 is LQKENI. CDR3 length: 15 residues. Trimming took 3 bases from V and 3 from J, leaving 14 bases between them. This chain's CDR3 is CASSPGQGIYYGYTF. CDR3 sequence (DNA): TGTGCCAGCTCACCCGGGCAGGGGATTTACTATGGCTACACCTTC.

This clone was picked up one time. The chain has TRBV10-3 and TRBJ2-5; D not resolved. V was clipped by 5 bases and J by 0 bases, with 10 bases between them. The CDR3 length is 14 residues. Germline V gives CDR1 ENHRY, CDR2 SYGVKD. In DNA, the CDR3 is TGTGCCATCAGTTTTCAGGCAGACCAAGAGACCCAGTACTTC. Encoded protein: CAISFQADQETQYF.